The 25 T cell receptor beta chains below come from one sample, sequenced in a study of T-cell reconstitution after alpha-beta-depleted transplantation in children. This sample's TCRbeta library carried unique molecular identifier barcodes. From the PCR reads, TCRdb called clonotypes with MiXCR, one entry per CDR3 protein. This sample carries about 540,000 distinct CDR3 sequences, 27% of them seen once, and the ten largest clones take 30% to 40%. The source was PBMCs, collected before TCRalphabeta/CD19-depleted stem cell transplant. The receptors were sampled from a boy less than two years old with Wiskott-Aldrich syndrome, due to receive a stem cell transplant.

The chain employs TRBV11-3 and TRBJ2-1, with 10 bases that match TRBD2. This CDR3 is 15 amino acids long. J was trimmed by 6 bases and V by 6 bases; bases with no gene match: 8. In germline, CDR1 is SGHNT, CDR2 YENEEA. The chain's CDR3 is CASSRLAGVGNEQFF. The CDR3, as DNA: TGTGCCAGCAGTCGGCTAGCGGGAGTAGGCAATGAGCAGTTCTTC.

The CDR3 loop reads CASSRGGTSTSYNEQFF. The DNA of the CDR3 is TGTGCCAGCAGCCGAGGCGGGACTAGCACCTCCTACAATGAGCAGTTCTTC. The V gene is TRBV5-4, the J gene TRBJ2-1; 9 positions agree with TRBD2. The V and J ends lost 4 bases and 0 bases, in that order; junction bases with no gene match: 8. The CDR3 contains 17 residues. Per the germline V gene, CDR1 is SGHNT and CDR2 is YYREEE (reference sequence).

This clonotype was counted only a few times. The chain couples TRBV2 to TRBJ2-7, with D possibly matching TRBD1 (6 bases). V lost 5 bases, J lost 5 bases, and 22 bases lay in between. The length of the CDR3 is 16 residues. Germline V gene data show CDR1 as SNHLY and CDR2 as FYNNEI. The CDR3 region is CASSPKVGTKRDEQYF. CDR3 sequence (DNA): TGTGCCAGCAGTCCAAAAGTCGGGACAAAGAGAGACGAGCAGTACTTC.

The genes are TRBV12-1 and TRBJ2-5; the table's D call, TRBD2, was not checked against the DNA. TRBV12-1 constitutes a pseudogene. This CDR3 comprises 16 residues. The CDR3 DNA sequence: TGTGCCAGCAGCTTTCTGACTTCGGGGAGTGGAGAGACCCAGTACTTC. This encodes CASSFLTSGSGETQYF.

The V call is TRBV5-1, the J call TRBJ2-5; 13 nucleotides line up with TRBD2. This CDR3 has 19 amino acids. Germline CDR1 reads SGHRS; CDR2 reads YFSETQ. V trimming: 1 base; J trimming: 2 bases; junction bases outside the gene matches: 11. The CDR3 protein is CASSLIPWTSGSIQETQYF. DNA for the CDR3: TGCGCCAGCAGCTTGATCCCCTGGACTAGCGGGAGTATTCAAGAGACCCAGTACTTC. The variable domain in full, with the rest retrieved from reference TRBV5-1 and TRBJ2-5, is KAGVTQTPRYLIKTRGQQVTLSCSPISGHRSVSWYQQTPGQGLQFLFEYFSETQRNKGNFPGRFSGRQFSNSRSEMNVSTLELGDSALYLCASSLIPWTSGSIQETQYFGPGTRLLVL.

This clonotype was detected only a few times. V is TRBV12-3 or TRBV12-4 and J is TRBJ1-1, with 7 bases aligning to TRBD1. The junction had 7 bases not matched to a gene; V was cut back by 6 bases and J by 6 bases. This CDR3 region has 13 residues. The CDR3 reads CASRLQGFPEAFF. In DNA form, the CDR3 reads TGTGCCAGCAGATTACAGGGGTTCCCTGAAGCTTTCTTT.

CDR3 nucleotides: TGTGCCAGCAGCTTAGGGGGGTCCTCGCCCCAGCATTTT. Its translation: CASSLGGSSPQHF. The chain uses TRBV7-6 and TRBJ1-5, with D possibly matching TRBD1 (5 bases). Per germline, CDR1 SGHVS and CDR2 FNYEAQ. The CDR3 has 13 amino acids. Trimming removed 1 base at V and 9 bases at J, with 10 bases between.

V is TRBV29-1 and J is TRBJ2-1; D unresolved. Trimming removed 4 bases from V and 5 bases from J, with 15 bases in between. CDR1 is SQVTM and CDR2 is ANQGSEA in the germline V gene. The CDR3 is 14 amino acids. CDR3 in amino acids: CSVVAHPANNEQFF. The CDR3 region has the DNA TGCAGCGTTGTCGCACACCCGGCTAACAATGAGCAGTTCTTC.

The chain employs TRBV10-3 and TRBJ2-1; 7 bases are a match to TRBD2. J gave up 6 bases and V 6 bases, and 11 bases lay outside the gene matches. Germline V gene data show CDR1 as ENHRY and CDR2 as SYGVKD. The length of the CDR3 is 15 residues. The CDR3 sequence: CAISASVTSPNEQFF. The CDR3 nucleotides read TGTGCCATCAGCGCCTCCGTGACTAGCCCCAATGAGCAGTTCTTC.

J is TRBJ1-5 and V is TRBV6-1, with unresolved D. There are 13 residues in the CDR3. CDR1 MNHNS and CDR2 SASEGT come from the germline V gene. Trimming stripped 11 bases from V and 0 bases from J, with 11 bases between. The CDR3 loop is CALAGNSNQPQHF. For the CDR3, the DNA is TGTGCCCTGGCAGGCAATAGCAATCAGCCCCAGCATTTT.

V is TRBV9 and J is TRBJ1-6; D not resolved. Germline CDR1 and CDR2: SGDLS and YYNGEE. The CDR3 has 12 residues. The germline V and J ends were trimmed by 0 bases and 10 bases, with 5 bases remaining between them. The CDR3 coding sequence is TGTGCCAGCAGCGTAGCGGGATCACCCCTCCACTTT. Protein: CASSVAGSPLHF.

The table lists this clonotype with many counts. This chain links TRBV20-1 with TRBJ2-7, with D perhaps matching TRBD2 (6 bases). Per the germline V gene, CDR1 is DFQATT and CDR2 is SNEGSKA (reference sequence). V gave up 7 bases and J gave up 3 bases, with 16 bases separating them. The CDR3 is 13 amino acids. CDR3 region: CSGERRGGYEQYF. In DNA, the CDR3 is TGCAGTGGCGAGCGGAGGGGCGGCTACGAGCAGTACTTC.

The chain is built from TRBV12-3 or TRBV12-4 and TRBJ2-1, with 9 bases lining up with TRBD2. J was trimmed by 5 bases and V by 4 bases; bases with no gene match: 9. CDR3 length: 16 residues. The CDR3 DNA reads as TGTGCCAGCAGTTCCCGAAAGACTAGCGGCCACAATGAGCAGTTCTTC. Protein product: CASSSRKTSGHNEQFF.

The rearrangement uses TRBV29-1 and TRBJ2-1; 7 bases match TRBD1. The length of the CDR3 is 15 residues. CDR1 is SQVTM and CDR2 is ANQGSEA in the germline V gene. Trimming took 3 bases from V and 0 from J; bases not matched to a gene: 5. The CDR3 loop reads CSVDMTGSSYNEQFF. CDR3 in DNA: TGCAGCGTTGACATGACAGGGAGCTCCTACAATGAGCAGTTCTTC.

This chain connects TRBV5-1 to TRBJ2-7, with TRBD2 as a possible D gene (5 bases). The CDR3 covers 14 residues. CDR1 SGHRS and CDR2 YFSETQ come from the germline V gene. V lost 5 bases, J lost 2 bases, and 14 bases lay in between. In DNA form, the CDR3 reads TGCGCCAGCAGACCCGGACTGGTTCCCTACGAGCAGTACTTC. Protein sequence: CASRPGLVPYEQYF.

The chain recombines TRBV5-1 with TRBJ2-3, with unresolved D. The CDR3 length is 15 residues. Germline CDR1 reads SGHRS; CDR2 reads YFSETQ. V dropped 1 base and J dropped 1 base, with 10 bases sitting between them. The chain's CDR3 is CASSLILRGTDTQYF. The CDR3 nucleotides are TGCGCCAGCAGCTTGATCTTAAGAGGCACAGATACGCAGTATTTT.

This clonotype was found a few times. This rearrangement joins TRBV10-3 to TRBJ2-7, with TRBD1 matching 7 bases. V lost 6 bases to trimming and J lost 7 bases; unmatched junction nucleotides: 12. CDR3 size: 14 residues. Germline CDR1 ENHRY, CDR2 SYGVKD. The CDR3: CAISPGQGVGEQYF. The CDR3 nucleotides read TGTGCCATCAGCCCGGGTCAGGGGGTAGGGGAGCAGTACTTC.

This clonotype was seen a handful of times. The chain has TRBV27 and TRBJ1-6; possible D gene TRBD1, 5 bases. This CDR3 is built from 15 residues. The germline V gene encodes CDR1 MNHEY and CDR2 SMNVEV (reference sequence). Trimming took off 2 bases at V and 11 bases at J, with 16 bases between the two ends. CDR3 bases: TGTGCCAGCAGTTTACGCCAGGGAACGCATGCACCCCTCCACTTT. This translates into CASSLRQGTHAPLHF.

The genes are TRBV20-1 and TRBJ2-7; weak D call: TRBD1 (6 bases). CDR3 length: 17 residues. Trimming took 6 bases from V and 0 from J, leaving 24 bases between them. Germline-derived CDR1 and CDR2 are DFQATT and SNEGSKA (reference sequence). CDR3 region: CSAPPTGTPLSSYEQYF. The CDR3 nucleotides read TGCAGTGCCCCCCCCACCGGGACACCATTGAGCTCCTACGAGCAGTACTTC.

The chain combines TRBV12-3 or TRBV12-4 with TRBJ2-3; the D gene is possibly TRBD2 (6 bases). The V gene lost 3 bases and the J gene lost 1 base, with 11 bases spanning the gap. The CDR3 covers 15 residues. CDR3 DNA: TGTGCCAGCAGTTTTTTGCGGGAAGGCACAGATACGCAGTATTTT. It specifies CASSFLREGTDTQYF.

The chain is built from TRBV5-1 and TRBJ2-2; 10 positions match TRBD1. Germline V gene lookup returns CDR1 SGHRS and CDR2 YFSETQ. The junction had 10 bases not matched to a gene; V was cut back by 5 bases and J by 6 bases. The CDR3 has 16 amino acids. CDR3 region: CASSIQGQGSAGELFF. DNA of the CDR3: TGCGCCAGCAGTATACAGGGACAGGGGAGCGCCGGGGAGCTGTTTTTT.

This clonotype was observed a handful of times. The rearrangement uses TRBV11-1 and TRBJ2-7; 9 nucleotides align to TRBD1. This CDR3 contains 20 residues. Germline CDR1 is SGHAT and CDR2 is FQDESV (reference sequence). The V and J ends lost 5 bases and 2 bases, in that order; junction bases with no gene match: 22. The CDR3 loop reads CASSKSGTGTSSGLTYEQYF. CDR3 nucleotides: TGTGCCAGCAGCAAATCCGGGACAGGGACTTCTAGCGGACTTACCTACGAGCAGTACTTC.

This clonotype has more than one count but fewer than ten. The V gene is TRBV20-1, the J gene TRBJ2-3, with 11 bases lining up with TRBD2. The CDR3 has 16 residues. Trimming at V came to 6 bases and at J to 2 bases, leaving 10 bases not matched to a gene. Looked up from germline, CDR1 is DFQATT and CDR2 is SNEGSKA (reference sequence). This chain's CDR3 is CSASGLAGKNTDTQYF. The CDR3 DNA sequence: TGCAGTGCCTCCGGACTAGCGGGTAAAAACACAGATACGCAGTATTTT.

The V call is TRBV7-6, the J call TRBJ1-2; D not resolved. The germline V and J ends were trimmed by 3 bases and 8 bases, with 10 bases remaining between them. There are 12 residues in the CDR3. The germline V gene encodes CDR1 SGHVS and CDR2 FNYEAQ. DNA for the CDR3: TGTGCCAGCAGCTTGGTTGGGGAAGGCTACACCTTC. Protein product: CASSLVGEGYTF.

The chain recombines TRBV20-1 with TRBJ2-1; D uncertain. Germline V CDR1 and CDR2: DFQATT, SNEGSKA (reference sequence). Trimming left V 5 bases short and J 4 bases short, with 6 bases between. This CDR3 spans 11 amino acids. The CDR3 sequence: CSALKYNEQFF. The CDR3 DNA is TGCAGTGCTTTGAAGTACAATGAGCAGTTCTTC.